A single sample is the source of the 26 T cell receptor beta chains below, sequenced in a study of cytomegalovirus exposure and HLA in healthy donors. Amplification used 60 Vbeta primers and 13 Jbeta primers. Repertoires were generated with immunoSEQ multiplex PCR, while TCRdb's copy carries only in-frame clones and drops some. The table shows some 210,000 clones, with around 87% occurring only once. Material for sequencing was PBMCs. The receptors originated from a man aged 30 to 45 in good health and CMV-seronegative.

V is TRBV19 and J is TRBJ2-7, with 12 bases lining up with TRBD2. V dropped 5 bases and J dropped 7; count of bases not matched to a gene: 3. The CDR3 runs to 13 residues. Germline V gene data show CDR1 as LNHDA and CDR2 as SQIVND (reference sequence). CDR3 residues: CASSPGLAGEQYF. The CDR3 region has the DNA TGTGCCAGTAGTCCGGGACTAGCGGGTGAGCAGTACTTC.

For this clone: Sequence at one end of the junction differs from germline and may be a read error. The same CDR3 arises from other DNA sequences in this sample as well. This CDR3 is CAWTGTSGTEQFF. The CDR3 DNA is TGCGCCTGGACCGGGACCAGCGGGACGGAGCAGTTCTTC. This chain links TRBV30 with TRBJ2-1; 7 bases match TRBD2. The germline CDR1 and CDR2 sequences are GTSNPN and SVGIG (reference sequence). CDR3 size: 13 residues.

The DNA of the CDR3 is TGTGCCAGCAGCAGAGGGGGGACAGGGACCGGGGAGCTGTTTTTT. It yields the protein CASSRGGTGTGELFF. The chain couples TRBV9 to TRBJ2-2; the match to TRBD1 covers 9 bases. Germline loops: CDR1 SGDLS, CDR2 YYNGEE. With V trimmed by 4 bases and J by 5 bases, 6 bases remained unmatched. The CDR3 length is 15 residues.

The table lists this clone with a few counts. This chain joins TRBV11-2 and TRBJ2-3; TRBD2 agrees at 11 bases. Germline loops: CDR1 SGHAT, CDR2 FQNNGV. The CDR3 has 16 amino acids. The junction had 9 bases not matched to a gene; V was cut back by 5 bases and J by 5 bases. CDR3 region: CASSPRLAGGGDTQYF. Written as DNA, the CDR3 is TGTGCCAGCAGCCCGCGCCTAGCGGGAGGTGGAGATACGCAGTATTTT.

The rearrangement links TRBV28 to TRBJ1-1; D not resolved. Per the germline V gene, CDR1 is MDHEN and CDR2 is SYDVKM. The CDR3 is made up of 10 amino acids. Trimming left V 8 bases short and J 8 bases short, with 9 bases between. This chain's CDR3 is CASGHREAFF. In DNA form, the CDR3 reads TGTGCCAGCGGTCACAGAGAAGCTTTCTTT. Variable domain in full (rest from reference TRBV28 and TRBJ1-1): DVKVTQSSRYLVKRTGEKVFLECVQDMDHENMFWYRQDPGLGLRLIYFSYDVKMKEKGDIPEGYSVSREKKERFSLILESASTNQTSMYLCASGHREAFFGQGTRLTVV.

This clone was counted only a few times. The chain has TRBV27 and TRBJ2-1; 10 nucleotides line up with TRBD1. There are 17 residues in the CDR3. CDR1 is MNHEY and CDR2 is SMNVEV in the germline V gene (reference sequence). V lost 5 bases and J lost 0; bases outside the gene matches: 7. Here the CDR3 DNA reads TGTGCCAGCAGTACAGGGACAGGGGCCAGCTCCTACAATGAGCAGTTCTTC. The encoded protein is CASSTGTGASSYNEQFF.

The table lists this clone with a count of one. The chain uses TRBV5-1 and TRBJ2-1; D is possibly TRBD2 (5 bases). V was clipped by 2 bases and J by 3 bases, with 18 bases between them. This CDR3 comprises 17 residues. From germline, CDR1 is SGHRS and CDR2 YFSETQ. CDR3 protein: CASSFNLDLRVYNEQFF. DNA of the CDR3: TGCGCCAGCAGCTTTAATTTGGACCTGCGGGTCTACAATGAGCAGTTCTTC.

The chain uses TRBV6-5 and TRBJ1-2; D perhaps matches TRBD1 (5 bases). The germline V and J ends were trimmed by 4 bases and 5 bases, with 8 bases remaining between them. The V gene's germline CDR1 is MNHEY and CDR2 SVGAGI. This CDR3 comprises 12 residues. CDR3 sequence reads: CASSFKGYGYTF. CDR3 nucleotides: TGTGCCAGCAGTTTCAAGGGGTATGGCTACACCTTC.

The chain recombines TRBV4-2 with TRBJ1-4; D gene uncertain. Germline lookup yields CDR1 LGHNA and CDR2 YNFKEQ. This CDR3 is 16 amino acids long. V gave up 5 bases and J gave up 6 bases, with 19 bases separating them. The CDR3 region has the DNA TGTGCCAGCAGCACCCCTCGCGGGATTTCGCATGAAAAACTGTTTTTT. It is translated as CASSTPRGISHEKLFF.

The chain couples TRBV5-1 to TRBJ1-1; tentatively, D is TRBD1 (6 bases). CDR3 length: 14 residues. The V end was cut by 4 bases, the J end by 4 bases, with 14 bases between. Germline loops: CDR1 SGHRS, CDR2 YFSETQ. CDR3 nucleotides: TGCGCCAGCAGCCGACAGGTTAGTGGCACTGAAGCTTTCTTT. It is translated as CASSRQVSGTEAFF.

The chain joins TRBV18 to TRBJ2-3; TRBD1 might be the D (5 bases). The CDR3 sequence is 14 residues long. Trimming pared 3 bases from V and 2 bases from J, leaving 9 bases between. Germline V gene lookup returns CDR1 KGHSH and CDR2 LQKENI. In DNA, the CDR3 is TGTGCCAGCTCACCGGACACTCACACAGATACGCAGTATTTT. It is translated as CASSPDTHTDTQYF.

J is TRBJ1-5 and V is TRBV15; no definite D call. Germline V gives CDR1 LNHNV, CDR2 YYDKDF (reference sequence). V was pared by 5 bases and J by 1 base, with 12 bases between. The CDR3 is made up of 15 amino acids. In DNA, the CDR3 is TGTGCCACCAGCCGCCTACGAGGGAGCAATCAGCCCCAGCATTTT. Translated, it gives CATSRLRGSNQPQHF.

The chain couples TRBV2 to TRBJ2-4; tentative D call: TRBD1 (6 bases). Trimming took off 3 bases at V and 1 base at J, with 10 bases between the two ends. This CDR3 region has 15 residues. Germline assignment: CDR1 SNHLY and CDR2 FYNNEI. For the CDR3, the DNA is TGTGCCAGCAGTGACCAACAGGGCGCCAAAAACATTCAGTACTTC. It specifies CASSDQQGAKNIQYF. The whole variable domain, remainder taken from reference TRBV2 and TRBJ2-4, is EPEVTQTPSHQVTQMGQEVILRCVPISNHLYFYWYRQILGQKVEFLVSFYNNEISEKSEIFDDQFSVERPDGSNFTLKIRSTKLEDSAMYFCASSDQQGAKNIQYFGAGTRLSVL.

This chain links TRBV5-1 with TRBJ2-7; 9 nucleotides agree with TRBD1. V lost 3 bases and J lost 3; bases outside the gene matches: 7. Germline-derived CDR1 and CDR2 are SGHRS and YFSETQ. CDR3 length equals 15 residues. The DNA of the CDR3 is TGCGCCAGCAGCTGGGCGGACAGGGGTTTCTACGAGCAGTACTTC. The encoded protein is CASSWADRGFYEQYF. Using reference TRBV5-1 and TRBJ2-7 for the parts outside the CDR3, the full variable domain is KAGVTQTPRYLIKTRGQQVTLSCSPISGHRSVSWYQQTPGQGLQFLFEYFSETQRNKGNFPGRFSGRQFSNSRSEMNVSTLELGDSALYLCASSWADRGFYEQYFGPGTRLTVT.

V gene TRBV4-1 combines with J gene TRBJ2-7; D may be TRBD1 (6 bases). The CDR3 extends over 14 amino acids. V gave up 4 bases and J gave up 3 bases, with 13 bases separating them. The germline gives CDR1 MGHRA, CDR2 YSYEKL. CDR3 protein: CASSPQDRFYEQYF. Written as DNA, the CDR3 is TGCGCCAGCAGCCCCCAGGACAGATTCTACGAGCAGTACTTC.

The gene calls are TRBV28 and TRBJ2-6; D not resolved. CDR1 is MDHEN, CDR2 SYDVKM, per germline. V lost 2 bases, J lost 4 bases, and 9 bases lay in between. This CDR3 is 15 amino acids long. The CDR3 region is CASSLGGIGANVLTF. Here the CDR3 DNA reads TGTGCCAGCAGTTTAGGCGGAATCGGGGCCAACGTCCTGACTTTC.

This sequence joins TRBV11-2 and TRBJ1-2, with 12 bases fitting TRBD1. Germline values: CDR1 SGHAT, CDR2 FQNNGV. The CDR3 totals 17 residues. J lost 6 bases, V lost 5 bases, and 13 bases had no gene match. Here the CDR3 DNA reads TGTGCCAGCAGCGGACCACCATCCGGGACAGGGGGCGATGGCTACACCTTC. Encoded protein: CASSGPPSGTGGDGYTF.

This chain connects TRBV25-1 to TRBJ2-3; possible D gene TRBD2, 6 bases. The V end was cut by 6 bases, the J end by 4 bases, with 14 bases between. The CDR3 runs 14 residues. Germline V gene lookup returns CDR1 MGHDK and CDR2 SYGVNS. The CDR3: CASSRGAGADTQYF. The CDR3 bases are TGTGCCAGCAGCCGCGGGGCAGGAGCAGATACGCAGTATTTT.

The V call is TRBV28, the J call TRBJ1-4; TRBD1 might be the D (5 bases). CDR1 and CDR2 from the germline V gene are MDHEN and SYDVKM. CDR3 length equals 15 residues. The V and J ends lost 6 bases and 4 bases respectively, with 15 bases between them. CDR3 sequence reads: CASRRGGVFNEKLFF. Here the CDR3 DNA reads TGTGCCAGCAGGCGAGGAGGGGTCTTTAATGAAAAACTGTTTTTT.

This clone is a singleton in its sample. V and J are TRBV19 and TRBJ1-2; 9 nucleotides align to TRBD1. CDR1 and CDR2 from the germline V gene are LNHDA and SQIVND (reference sequence). Unmatched junction bases numbered 7, after V lost 8 bases and J lost 3 bases. The CDR3 totals 14 residues. CDR3 in DNA: TGTGCCAGTCTTCCGGGACAGGGCTACTATGGCTACACCTTC. Residues: CASLPGQGYYGYTF.

This clone came up once. This chain links TRBV9 with TRBJ1-2; the D gene is possibly TRBD1 (6 bases). With 4 bases removed from V and 7 bases from J, the gap between germline ends came to 20 bases. Germline V gives CDR1 SGDLS, CDR2 YYNGEE. This CDR3 is built from 15 residues. CDR3 sequence (DNA): TGTGCCAGCAGCACCCCGATGGGCCAGGGGACTGGCTACACCTTC. Translating it yields CASSTPMGQGTGYTF.

CDR3 loop: CASSLPGTDTQYF. The DNA for the CDR3 is TGTGCCAGCAGCTTGCCCGGCACAGATACGCAGTATTTT. This chain connects TRBV5-6 to TRBJ2-3; D unclear. The ends were cut back, 1 base at V and 1 base at J, with 4 bases in the middle. The CDR3 totals 13 residues. CDR1 SGHDT and CDR2 YYEEEE come from the germline V gene.

The rearrangement uses TRBV6-1 and TRBJ2-2; D gene unclear. The V gene lost 8 bases and the J gene lost 0 bases, with 10 bases spanning the gap. Germline values: CDR1 MNHNS, CDR2 SASEGT. This CDR3 is 14 amino acids long. CDR3 in amino acids: CASGQSTNTGELFF. In nucleotides, the CDR3 is TGTGCCAGCGGGCAGAGTACGAACACCGGGGAGCTGTTTTTT.

The chain couples TRBV18 to TRBJ1-2; 8 bases map to TRBD1. J gave up 6 bases and V 4 bases, and 13 bases lay outside the gene matches. The CDR3 contains 16 residues. Germline CDR1 reads KGHSH; CDR2 reads LQKENI. In DNA form, the CDR3 reads TGTGCCAGCTCACGAGTACCGGGACAGGAACGTAATGGCTACACCTTC. This gives the protein CASSRVPGQERNGYTF.

The chain is built from TRBV6-1 and TRBJ1-2; 10 positions match TRBD1. The trim removed 4 bases at V and 4 bases at J, leaving 6 bases unmatched. CDR1 MNHNS and CDR2 SASEGT come from the germline V gene. The CDR3 is 15 amino acids. In DNA form, the CDR3 reads TGTGCCAGCAGTGTTCGGGACAGGGGAAGCTATGGCTACACCTTC. This sequence encodes CASSVRDRGSYGYTF.

The DNA of the CDR3 is TGCAGCGTTGAAGATTGGAGGCAGATGAACACTGAAGCTTTCTTT. Its translation is CSVEDWRQMNTEAFF. The chain combines TRBV29-1 with TRBJ1-1; D ambiguous. The CDR3 is 15 residues long. Germline CDR1 and CDR2: SQVTM and ANQGSEA. The ends were cut back, 0 bases at V and 0 bases at J, with 11 bases in the middle. Filled out from reference TRBV29-1 and TRBJ1-1, the complete variable domain reads SAVISQKPSRDICQRGTSLTIQCQVDSQVTMMFWYRQQPGQSLTLIATANQGSEATYESGFVIDKFPISRPNLTFSTLTVSNMSPEDSSIYLCSVEDWRQMNTEAFFGQGTRLTVV.